These T cell receptor beta chains were read from a single sample in a study of Graves' ophthalmopathy and Graves' hyperthyroidism. TCRdb recomputed calls from the multiplex PCR reads with MiXCR, one row per CDR3 protein. This table has about 220,000 distinct CDR3 sequences, 20% to 25% appearing once. The specimen sequenced was peripheral blood. The receptors were gathered from a woman between 50 and 59 years old with Graves' ophthalmopathy. CDR3s include the opening cysteine and the closing phenylalanine or tryptophan. The D gene is left open where the match is weak. For some rows the clone size is stated as once, few or many, or as a class when expanded; others skip it.

size	D	V	J	CDR3	DNA
.	.	TRBV27	TRBJ2-5	CASKRAYQETQYF	TGTGCCAGCAAGCGGGCGTACCAAGAGACCCAGTACTTC
many	.	TRBV6-1	TRBJ2-7	CASSDLLVREQYF	TGTGCCAGCAGTGACTTACTAGTTCGGGAGCAGTACTTC
once	.	TRBV20-1	TRBJ2-5	CSARGRLSETQYF	TGCAGTGCCCGTGGACGTCTGTCGGAGACCCAGTACTTC
many	TRBD2	TRBV12-3/TRBV12-4	TRBJ2-5	CASSFGGSGAETQYF	TGTGCCAGCAGTTTCGGGGGGTCCGGGGCGGAGACCCAGTACTTC
many	TRBD2	TRBV6-2/TRBV6-3	TRBJ2-5	CASRTSGSIGETQYF	TGTGCCAGCAGGACTAGCGGGAGTATCGGCGAGACCCAGTACTTC
few	.	TRBV7-3	TRBJ2-3	CASSDFGQPTDTQYF	TGTGCCAGCAGCGACTTTGGACAGCCGACAGATACGCAGTATTTT
.	.	TRBV6-2/TRBV6-3	TRBJ2-7	CASSYSWLGSYEQYF	TGTGCCAGCAGTTACTCGTGGCTCGGCTCCTACGAGCAGTACTTC
many	.	TRBV6-1	TRBJ2-2	CASFARDTGELFF	TGTGCCAGCTTCGCGCGGGACACCGGGGAGCTGTTTTTT
.	TRBD1	TRBV6-1	TRBJ2-7	CASSRTGANKQYF	TGTGCCAGCAGCCGGACAGGAGCAAACAAGCAGTACTTC
many	TRBD2	TRBV2	TRBJ2-2	CASTRTSGNTGELFF	TGTGCCAGCACCAGGACTAGCGGTAACACCGGGGAGCTGTTTTTT
many	.	TRBV12-5	TRBJ1-1	CASGSSTVNTEAFF	TGTGCTAGTGGTTCATCGACGGTAAACACTGAAGCTTTCTTT
many	.	TRBV20-1	TRBJ1-5	CSATALSNQPQHF	TGCAGTGCTACGGCCCTAAGCAATCAGCCCCAGCATTTT
.	.	TRBV29-1	TRBJ2-5	CSVEEGAGAKETQYF	TGCAGCGTTGAAGAGGGGGCAGGGGCGAAAGAGACCCAGTACTTC
many	.	TRBV6-5	TRBJ2-7	CASSYSSSEQYF	TGTGCCAGCAGTTACTCTTCCTCCGAGCAGTACTTC
.	.	TRBV30	TRBJ1-2	CAWTVRPGGYNF	TGTGCCTGGACTGTACGACCGGGAGGCTACAACTTC
many	.	TRBV19	TRBJ2-5	CASSIVAGLGETQYF	TGTGCCAGTAGTATAGTTGCAGGCCTGGGAGAGACCCAGTACTTC
many	.	TRBV27	TRBJ2-7	CASSPLTLGGYEQYF	TGTGCCAGCAGTCCACTCACCCTAGGTGGCTACGAGCAGTACTTC
.	.	TRBV6-1	TRBJ2-5	CASRGKTVAWETQYF	TGTGCCAGCAGAGGAAAGACAGTAGCCTGGGAGACCCAGTACTTC
many	.	TRBV10-1	TRBJ2-2	CASMGYTGELFF	TGCGCCAGCATGGGGTACACCGGGGAGCTGTTTTTT
many	TRBD1	TRBV11-1	TRBJ2-7	CASSSSAGGFREQYF	TGTGCCAGCAGCTCCTCGGCAGGGGGCTTTCGGGAGCAGTACTTC
many	TRBD2	TRBV20-1	TRBJ2-5	CSAPGVTSGIQETQYF	TGCAGTGCTCCAGGTGTGACTAGCGGCATCCAAGAGACCCAGTACTTC
many	.	TRBV19	TRBJ1-1	CASSTKVNTEAFF	TGTGCCAGTAGTACCAAAGTGAACACTGAAGCTTTCTTT
few	.	TRBV18	TRBJ1-2	CASSPGPNYGYTF	TGTGCCAGCTCACCGGGCCCCAACTATGGCTACACCTTC
many	.	TRBV5-1	TRBJ1-6	CASGGDGRLNSPLHF	TGCGCCAGCGGTGGAGACGGCAGACTAAATTCACCCCTCCACTTT
few	.	TRBV13	TRBJ1-1	CASNPTGKNTGAFF	TGTGCCAGCAACCCCACAGGGAAAAACACTGGAGCTTTCTTT
many	TRBD1	TRBV20-1	TRBJ1-5	CSANGQGGSNQPQHF	TGCAGTGCTAATGGACAGGGCGGTAGCAATCAGCCCCAGCATTTT
many	.	TRBV11-2	TRBJ2-7	CASSLGYSGEQYF	TGTGCCAGCAGCTTAGGTTACAGTGGCGAGCAGTACTTC
.	TRBD1	TRBV6-1	TRBJ2-7	CASSEGDRDYEQYF	TGTGCCAGCAGTGAGGGGGACAGGGACTACGAGCAGTACTTC
many	.	TRBV10-3	TRBJ1-2	CAISERDRNYGYTF	TGTGCCATCAGTGAACGGGACCGCAACTATGGCTACACCTTC
.	.	TRBV2	TRBJ1-1	CASSPTVSTEAFF	TGTGCCAGCAGTCCAACAGTGAGCACTGAAGCTTTCTTT
many	TRBD1	TRBV20-1	TRBJ1-2	CSASPDRGVVGYTF	TGCAGTGCCTCCCCGGACAGGGGTGTCGTGGGCTACACCTTC
many	.	TRBV25-1	TRBJ1-1	CASSVQGYSEAFF	TGTGCCAGCAGTGTACAGGGATATTCTGAAGCTTTCTTT
.	.	TRBV7-2	TRBJ1-2	CASSFEYGYTF	TGTGCCAGCAGTTTTGAGTATGGCTACACCTTC
many	.	TRBV2	TRBJ1-2	CASSDSRRNYGYTF	TGTGCCAGCAGTGATAGCCGAAGGAACTATGGCTACACCTTC
many	.	TRBV7-2	TRBJ2-2	CASSVTPGELFF	TGTGCCAGCAGCGTCACGCCCGGGGAGCTGTTTTTT
many	.	TRBV6-1	TRBJ1-1	CASSEEQEAFF	TGTGCCAGCAGTGAAGAACAAGAAGCTTTCTTT
.	.	TRBV6-2/TRBV6-3	TRBJ1-1	CASSTVTPQAFF	TGTGCCAGCAGTACCGTCACACCCCAAGCTTTCTTT
.	.	TRBV29-1	TRBJ1-1	CSVAGGGPEAFF	TGCAGCGTTGCGGGAGGGGGACCTGAAGCTTTCTTT
.	.	TRBV2	TRBJ2-5	CASSVRQLETQYF	TGTGCCAGCAGTGTAAGGCAGCTAGAGACCCAGTACTTC
many	.	TRBV3-1	TRBJ1-1	CASSQVSQGEAFF	TGTGCCAGCAGCCAAGTGAGTCAGGGTGAAGCTTTCTTT
many	.	TRBV2	TRBJ1-1	CASSGQLEAFF	TGTGCCAGCAGTGGTCAGCTCGAAGCTTTCTTT
many	TRBD2	TRBV12-3/TRBV12-4	TRBJ2-7	CASSHVRLAGGSNEQYF	TGTGCCAGCAGCCACGTCCGACTAGCGGGAGGAAGTAACGAGCAGTACTTC
few	.	TRBV18	TRBJ2-6	CASTSPSGANVLTF	TGTGCCAGCACCTCCCCCTCTGGGGCCAACGTCCTGACTTTC
many	TRBD1	TRBV25-1	TRBJ2-5	CASSESKGTGAGETQYF	TGTGCCAGCAGTGAATCGAAGGGGACAGGGGCAGGGGAGACCCAGTACTTC
many	.	TRBV2	TRBJ2-6	CASSVDGSGANVLTF	TGTGCCAGCAGTGTAGATGGCTCTGGGGCCAACGTCCTGACTTTC
many	.	TRBV28	TRBJ1-1	CASSLYLLGGTEAFF	TGTGCCAGCAGTTTATACTTACTAGGGGGGACTGAAGCTTTCTTT
many	.	TRBV9	TRBJ1-2	CASSPMEGRRGYTF	TGTGCCAGCAGCCCCATGGAGGGACGCCGTGGCTACACCTTC
.	.	TRBV7-8	TRBJ2-2	CASRATGSETGELFF	TGTGCCAGCAGGGCTACAGGGTCGGAAACCGGGGAGCTGTTTTTT
many	.	TRBV6-5	TRBJ1-5	CASSSEGNQPQHF	TGTGCCAGCTCGTCGGAGGGCAATCAGCCCCAGCATTTT
few	TRBD2	TRBV14	TRBJ2-3	CASSRRGIAGTDTQYF	TGTGCCAGCAGCCGGCGGGGGATAGCGGGGACAGATACGCAGTATTTT
many	.	TRBV29-1	TRBJ1-2	CSVRQEYGYTF	TGCAGCGTACGACAGGAGTATGGCTACACCTTC
many	.	TRBV2	TRBJ2-4	CASSRSLEAKNIQYF	TGTGCCAGCTCACGGTCACTAGAGGCCAAAAACATTCAGTACTTC
many	TRBD2	TRBV12-3/TRBV12-4	TRBJ2-7	CASRTSGTSYEQYF	TGTGCCAGCAGAACTAGCGGGACAAGTTACGAGCAGTACTTC
many	.	TRBV11-2	TRBJ1-2	CASSPGVWDGYTF	TGTGCCAGCAGCCCAGGGGTGTGGGATGGCTACACCTTC
many	.	TRBV2	TRBJ1-5	CASSGEPRGNQPQHF	TGTGCCAGCAGTGGTGAACCTCGCGGCAATCAGCCCCAGCATTTT